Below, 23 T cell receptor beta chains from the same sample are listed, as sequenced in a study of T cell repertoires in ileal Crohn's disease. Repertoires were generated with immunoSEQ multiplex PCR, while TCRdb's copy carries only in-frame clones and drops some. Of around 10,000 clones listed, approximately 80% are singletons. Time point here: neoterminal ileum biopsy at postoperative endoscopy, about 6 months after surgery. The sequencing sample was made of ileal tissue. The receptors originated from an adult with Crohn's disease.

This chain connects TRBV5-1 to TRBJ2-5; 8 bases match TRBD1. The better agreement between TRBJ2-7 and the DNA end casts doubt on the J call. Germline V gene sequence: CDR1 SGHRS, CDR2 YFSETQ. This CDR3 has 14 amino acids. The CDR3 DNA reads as TGCGCCAGCAGCTCCGGGACAGGTTCCTACGAGCAGTACTTC. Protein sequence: CASSSGTGSYEQYF.

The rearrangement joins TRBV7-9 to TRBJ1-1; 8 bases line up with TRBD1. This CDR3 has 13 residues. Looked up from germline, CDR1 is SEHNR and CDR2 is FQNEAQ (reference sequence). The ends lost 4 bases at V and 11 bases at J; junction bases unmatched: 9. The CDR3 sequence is CASSSPPDRAAFF. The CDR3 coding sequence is TGTGCCAGCAGCTCCCCCCCGGACAGGGCGGCTTTCTTT.

The CDR3 DNA sequence: TGTGCCAGCAGAAAGGGACAAATCCTTGGCTACACCTTC. Translating gives CASRKGQILGYTF. The V and J genes are TRBV28 and TRBJ1-2; perhaps TRBD1 as D (6 bases). The CDR3 is 13 amino acids. The germline V and J ends were trimmed by 6 bases and 7 bases, with 15 bases remaining between them. CDR1 and CDR2 (germline): MDHEN, SYDVKM.

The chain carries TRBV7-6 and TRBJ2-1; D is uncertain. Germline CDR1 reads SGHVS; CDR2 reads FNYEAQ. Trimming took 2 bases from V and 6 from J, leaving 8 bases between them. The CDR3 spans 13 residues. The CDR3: CASSLQFSNEQFF. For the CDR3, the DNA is TGTGCCAGCAGCTTACAGTTCTCCAATGAGCAGTTCTTC. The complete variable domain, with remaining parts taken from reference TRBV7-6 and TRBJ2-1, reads GAGVSQSPRYKVTKRGQDVALRCDPISGHVSLYWYRQALGQGPEFLTYFNYEAQQDKSGLPNDRFSAERPEGSISTLTIQRTEQRDSAMYRCASSLQFSNEQFFGPGTRLTVL.

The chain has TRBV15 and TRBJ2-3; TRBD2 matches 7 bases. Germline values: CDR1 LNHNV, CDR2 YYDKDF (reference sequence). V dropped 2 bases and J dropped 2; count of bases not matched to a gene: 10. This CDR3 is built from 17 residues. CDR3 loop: CATSRFDSGTVTDTQYF. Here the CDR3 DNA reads TGTGCCACCAGCAGATTCGACAGCGGGACGGTCACAGATACGCAGTATTTT.

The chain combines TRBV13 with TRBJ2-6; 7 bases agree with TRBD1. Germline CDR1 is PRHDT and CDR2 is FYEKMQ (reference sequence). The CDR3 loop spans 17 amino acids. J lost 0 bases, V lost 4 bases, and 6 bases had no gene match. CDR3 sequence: CASSYGTDSSGANVLTF. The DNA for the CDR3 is TGTGCCAGCAGCTACGGGACAGATAGCTCTGGGGCCAACGTCCTGACTTTC.

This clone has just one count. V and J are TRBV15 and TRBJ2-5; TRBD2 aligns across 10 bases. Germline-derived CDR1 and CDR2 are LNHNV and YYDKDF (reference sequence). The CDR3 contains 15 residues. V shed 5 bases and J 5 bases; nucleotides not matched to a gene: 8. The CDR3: CATSPRASGGETQYF. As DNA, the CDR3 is TGTGCCACCAGCCCTAGAGCTAGCGGGGGTGAGACCCAGTACTTC.

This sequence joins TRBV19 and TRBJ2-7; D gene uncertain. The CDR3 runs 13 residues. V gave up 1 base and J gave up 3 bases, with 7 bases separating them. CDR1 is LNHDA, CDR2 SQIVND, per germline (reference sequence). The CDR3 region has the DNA TGTGCCAGTAGTATAGTGTCAGGCTACGAGCAGTACTTC. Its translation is CASSIVSGYEQYF.

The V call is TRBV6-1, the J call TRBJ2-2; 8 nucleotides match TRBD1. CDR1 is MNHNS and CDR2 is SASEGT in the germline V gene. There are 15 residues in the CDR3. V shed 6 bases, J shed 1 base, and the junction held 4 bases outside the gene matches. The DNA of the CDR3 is TGTGCCAGCAGCCCCGGGACAGGGAACACCGGGGAGCTGTTTTTT. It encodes CASSPGTGNTGELFF.

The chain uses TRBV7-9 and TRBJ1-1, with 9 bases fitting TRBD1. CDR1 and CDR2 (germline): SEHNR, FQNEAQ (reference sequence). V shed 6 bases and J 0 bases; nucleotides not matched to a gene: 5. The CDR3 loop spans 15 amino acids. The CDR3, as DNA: TGTGCCAGCAGGTCACAGGGGGCCTTGAACACTGAAGCTTTCTTT. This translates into CASRSQGALNTEAFF.

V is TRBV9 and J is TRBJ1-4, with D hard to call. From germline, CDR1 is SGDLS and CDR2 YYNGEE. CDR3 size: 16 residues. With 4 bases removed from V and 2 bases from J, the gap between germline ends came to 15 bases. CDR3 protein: CASSQDLRRTNEKLFF. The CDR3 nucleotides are TGTGCCAGCAGCCAAGATCTGAGGCGGACTAATGAAAAACTGTTTTTT.

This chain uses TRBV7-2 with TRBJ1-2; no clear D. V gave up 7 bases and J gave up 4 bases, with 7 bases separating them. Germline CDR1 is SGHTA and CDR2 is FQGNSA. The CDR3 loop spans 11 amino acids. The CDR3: CASNPIYGYTF. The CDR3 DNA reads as TGTGCCAGCAACCCTATCTATGGCTACACCTTC.

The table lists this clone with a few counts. CDR3 DNA sequence: TGTGCCAGCAGTGTTAATATCGGGAGCACAGATACGCAGTATTTT. It yields the protein CASSVNIGSTDTQYF. This chain joins TRBV6-1 and TRBJ2-3; D is unclear. The V gene lost 4 bases and the J gene lost 0 bases, with 11 bases spanning the gap. Germline V gene data show CDR1 as MNHNS and CDR2 as SASEGT. This CDR3 region has 15 residues.

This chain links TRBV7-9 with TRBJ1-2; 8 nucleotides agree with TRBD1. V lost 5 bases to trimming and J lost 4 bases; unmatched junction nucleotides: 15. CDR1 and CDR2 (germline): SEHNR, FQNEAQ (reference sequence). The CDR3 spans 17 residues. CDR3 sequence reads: CASSPRDRSPKGYGYTF. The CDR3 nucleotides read TGTGCCAGCAGCCCCCGGGACAGGAGTCCCAAAGGCTATGGCTACACCTTC. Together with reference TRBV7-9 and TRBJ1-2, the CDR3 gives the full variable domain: DTGVSQNPRHKITKRGQNVTFRCDPISEHNRLYWYRQTLGQGPEFLTYFQNEAQLEKSRLLSDRFSAERPKGSFSTLEIQRTEQGDSAMYLCASSPRDRSPKGYGYTFGSGTRLTVV.

The CDR3 protein is CAGGTRGSGMGETQYF. Written as DNA, the CDR3 is TGTGCCGGGGGGACTAGGGGGAGTGGGATGGGAGAGACCCAGTACTTC. This chain links TRBV2 with TRBJ2-5; 8 bases fit TRBD2. Germline CDR1 reads SNHLY; CDR2 reads FYNNEI. The V and J ends lost 11 bases and 4 bases, in that order; junction bases with no gene match: 18. This CDR3 is 16 amino acids long.

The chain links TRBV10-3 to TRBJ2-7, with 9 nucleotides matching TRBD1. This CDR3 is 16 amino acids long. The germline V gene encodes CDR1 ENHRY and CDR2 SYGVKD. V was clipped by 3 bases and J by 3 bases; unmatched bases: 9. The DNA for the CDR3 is TGTGCCATCAGTGACCCTAACCGGGACAGGGTCTACGAGCAGTACTTC. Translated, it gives CAISDPNRDRVYEQYF.

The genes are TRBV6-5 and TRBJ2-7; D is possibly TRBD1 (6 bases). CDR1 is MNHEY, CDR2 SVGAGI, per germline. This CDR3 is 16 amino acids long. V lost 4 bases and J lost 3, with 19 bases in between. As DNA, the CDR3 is TGTGCCAGCAGTTCAATGCAGGGGTATCGTGTCTACGAGCAGTACTTC. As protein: CASSSMQGYRVYEQYF.

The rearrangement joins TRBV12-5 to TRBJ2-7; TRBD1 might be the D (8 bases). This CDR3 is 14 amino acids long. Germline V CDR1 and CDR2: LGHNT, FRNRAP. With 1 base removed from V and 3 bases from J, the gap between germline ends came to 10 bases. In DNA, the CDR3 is TGTGCTAGTGGTTTGGACAGGGGGGGCTACGAGCAGTACTTC. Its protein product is CASGLDRGGYEQYF.

The CDR3 loop is CASSLRLGGWETQYF. CDR3 coding DNA: TGTGCCAGCAGCTTAAGACTAGGGGGCTGGGAGACCCAGTACTTC. This chain links TRBV2 with TRBJ2-5, with D tentatively TRBD1 (7 bases). Germline CDR1 SNHLY, CDR2 FYNNEI. CDR3 length equals 15 residues. V gave up 6 bases and J gave up 5 bases, with 19 bases separating them.

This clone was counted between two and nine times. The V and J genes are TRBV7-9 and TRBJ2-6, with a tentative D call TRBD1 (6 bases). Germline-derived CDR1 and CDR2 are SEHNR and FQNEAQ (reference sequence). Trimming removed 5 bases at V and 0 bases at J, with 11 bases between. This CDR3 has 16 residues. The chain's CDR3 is CASSPQGSSGANVLTF. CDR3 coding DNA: TGTGCCAGCAGCCCACAGGGTAGCTCTGGGGCCAACGTCCTGACTTTC.

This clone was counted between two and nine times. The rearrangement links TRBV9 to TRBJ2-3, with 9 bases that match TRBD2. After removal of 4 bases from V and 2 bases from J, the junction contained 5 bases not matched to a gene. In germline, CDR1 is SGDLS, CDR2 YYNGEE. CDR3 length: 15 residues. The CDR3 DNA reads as TGTGCCAGCAGCACGACTAGCGGACTCACAGATACGCAGTATTTT. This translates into CASSTTSGLTDTQYF.

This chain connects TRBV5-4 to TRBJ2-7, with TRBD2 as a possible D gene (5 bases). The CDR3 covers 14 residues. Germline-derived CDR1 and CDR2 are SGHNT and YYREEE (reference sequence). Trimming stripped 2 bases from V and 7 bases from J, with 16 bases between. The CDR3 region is CASSLGRQRGEQYF. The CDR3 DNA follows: TGTGCCAGCAGCTTAGGACGCCAGAGAGGGGAGCAGTACTTC.

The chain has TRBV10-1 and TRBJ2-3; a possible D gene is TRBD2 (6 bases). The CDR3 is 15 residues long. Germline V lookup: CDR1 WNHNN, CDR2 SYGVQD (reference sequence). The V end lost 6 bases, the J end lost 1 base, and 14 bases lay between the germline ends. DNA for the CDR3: TGCGCCAGCAGCGAGCCGGGAGCCGGCACAGATACGCAGTATTTT. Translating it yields CASSEPGAGTDTQYF.